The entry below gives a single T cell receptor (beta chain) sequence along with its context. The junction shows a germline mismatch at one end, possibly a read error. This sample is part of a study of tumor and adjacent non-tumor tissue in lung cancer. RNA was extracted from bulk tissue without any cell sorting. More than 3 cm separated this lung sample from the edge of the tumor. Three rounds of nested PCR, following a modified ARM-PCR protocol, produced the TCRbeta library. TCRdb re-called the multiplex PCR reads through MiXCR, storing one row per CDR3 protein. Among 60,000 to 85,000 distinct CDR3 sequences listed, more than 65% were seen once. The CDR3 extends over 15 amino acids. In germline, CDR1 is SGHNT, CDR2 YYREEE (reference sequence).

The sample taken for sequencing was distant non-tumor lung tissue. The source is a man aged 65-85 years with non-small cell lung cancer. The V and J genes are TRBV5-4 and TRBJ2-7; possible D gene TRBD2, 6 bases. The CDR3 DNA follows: TGCGCCAGCAGCTTGGGGATAGCGGTGGATCGGGAGCAGTACTTC. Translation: CASSLGIAVDREQYF.